This TCR beta chain was retrieved from a study of blood T cell repertoires in COVID-19. Study details: T cells, B-cell-depleted T cells, or PBMCs provided the cDNA or gDNA that served as material.

CDR1 and CDR2 (germline): MNHEY, SMNVEV (reference sequence). Trimming cost V 2 bases and J 3 bases, with 11 bases left between them. This CDR3 region has 15 residues. The method was immunoSEQ multiplex PCR; TCRdb's version includes in-frame clones alone and lacks a portion of them. This table has approximately 190,000 clones, 80% to 95% appearing once. This clone was found once. The chain uses TRBV27 and TRBJ2-1; D might be TRBD2 (6 bases). Sequenced material: peripheral blood. The TCR originated in a middle-aged man with acute or convalescent COVID-19. Here the CDR3 reads CASSLGTGGYNEQFF. In DNA form, the CDR3 reads TGTGCCAGCAGTTTAGGGACTGGGGGCTACAATGAGCAGTTCTTC.